This T cell receptor (beta chain) is from a study of blood T cell repertoires in COVID-19. Looking at the study overall: PBMCs, B-cell-depleted T cells, or T cells were the source of the cDNA or gDNA that made up the material.

TCRdb's table, derived via immunoSEQ multiplex PCR, lists solely in-frame clones and lacks some. The sample comprises roughly 130,000 clones, approximately 88% of which are singletons, and over 9.5% rests with the top ten. The trim removed 4 bases at V and 0 bases at J, leaving 5 bases unmatched. Germline V gene sequence: CDR1 SGHRS, CDR2 YFSETQ. CDR3 length equals 15 residues. The material sequenced was peripheral blood. V and J are TRBV5-1 and TRBJ1-1; 8 bases align to TRBD1. The source is a man aged 55 to 69 with active or convalescent COVID-19. CDR3 sequence (DNA): TGCGCCAGCAGCGGAGACAGGGGCATGAACACTGAAGCTTTCTTT. This gives the protein CASSGDRGMNTEAFF.